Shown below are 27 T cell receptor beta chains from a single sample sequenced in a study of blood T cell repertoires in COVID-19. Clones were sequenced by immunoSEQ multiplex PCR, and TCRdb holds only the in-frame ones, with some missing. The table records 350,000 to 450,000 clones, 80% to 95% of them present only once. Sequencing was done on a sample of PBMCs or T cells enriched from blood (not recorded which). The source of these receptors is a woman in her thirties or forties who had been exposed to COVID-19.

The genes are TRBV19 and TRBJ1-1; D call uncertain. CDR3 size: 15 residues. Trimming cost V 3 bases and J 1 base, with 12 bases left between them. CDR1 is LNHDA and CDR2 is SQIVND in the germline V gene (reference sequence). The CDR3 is CASSIGGRGNTEAFF. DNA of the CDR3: TGTGCCAGTAGTATCGGTGGACGGGGGAACACTGAAGCTTTCTTT.

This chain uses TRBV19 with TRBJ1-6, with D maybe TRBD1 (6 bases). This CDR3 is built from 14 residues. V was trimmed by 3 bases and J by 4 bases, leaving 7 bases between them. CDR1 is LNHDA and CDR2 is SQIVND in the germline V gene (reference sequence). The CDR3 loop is CASSIGQYNSPLHF. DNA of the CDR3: TGTGCCAGTAGTATCGGACAGTATAATTCACCCCTCCACTTT. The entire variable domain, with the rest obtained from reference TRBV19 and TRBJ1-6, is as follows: DGGITQSPKYLFRKEGQNVTLSCEQNLNHDAMYWYRQDPGQGLRLIYYSQIVNDFQKGDIAEGYSVSREKKESFPLTVTSAQKNPTAFYLCASSIGQYNSPLHFGNGTRLTVT.

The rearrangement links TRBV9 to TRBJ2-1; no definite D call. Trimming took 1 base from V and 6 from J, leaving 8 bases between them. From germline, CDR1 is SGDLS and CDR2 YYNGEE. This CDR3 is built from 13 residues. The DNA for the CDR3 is TGTGCCAGCAGCGTACTGAGTAGCAATGAGCAGTTCTTC. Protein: CASSVLSSNEQFF.

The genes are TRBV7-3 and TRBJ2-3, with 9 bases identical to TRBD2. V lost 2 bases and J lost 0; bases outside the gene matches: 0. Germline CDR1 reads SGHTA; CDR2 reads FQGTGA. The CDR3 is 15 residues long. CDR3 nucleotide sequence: TGTGCCAGCAGCTTACTAGCGGGGAGCACAGATACGCAGTATTTT. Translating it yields CASSLLAGSTDTQYF.

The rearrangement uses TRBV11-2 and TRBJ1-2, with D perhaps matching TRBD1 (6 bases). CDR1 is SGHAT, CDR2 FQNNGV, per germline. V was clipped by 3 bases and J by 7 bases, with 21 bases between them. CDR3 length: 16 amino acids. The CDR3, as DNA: TGTGCCAGCAGCTTCCGACCGGGACATAATTCGGGTGGCTACACCTTC. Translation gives CASSFRPGHNSGGYTF.

The CDR3 DNA sequence: TGTGCCAGCTCACCACCTGGGATGCGGGGACGGAACACTGAAGCTTTCTTT. Translated, it gives CASSPPGMRGRNTEAFF. This rearrangement joins TRBV18 to TRBJ1-1; TRBD1 is a possible D gene (5 bases). Between the trimmed V and J ends, which lost 0 bases and 1 base, there was a span of 15 bases. The CDR3 covers 17 residues. Germline CDR1 reads KGHSH; CDR2 reads LQKENI. Based on the CDR3 plus reference TRBV18 and TRBJ1-1, the full variable domain is NAGVMQNPRHLVRRRGQEARLRCSPMKGHSHVYWYRQLPEEGLKFMVYLQKENIIDESGMPKERFSAEFPKEGPSILRIQQVVRGDSAAYFCASSPPGMRGRNTEAFFGQGTRLTVV.

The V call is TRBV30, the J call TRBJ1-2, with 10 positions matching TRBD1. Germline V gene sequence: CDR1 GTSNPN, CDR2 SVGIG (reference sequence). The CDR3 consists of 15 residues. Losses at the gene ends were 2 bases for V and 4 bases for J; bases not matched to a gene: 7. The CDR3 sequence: CAWSTPTGGFYGYTF. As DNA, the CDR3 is TGTGCCTGGAGTACCCCGACAGGGGGCTTCTATGGCTACACCTTC.

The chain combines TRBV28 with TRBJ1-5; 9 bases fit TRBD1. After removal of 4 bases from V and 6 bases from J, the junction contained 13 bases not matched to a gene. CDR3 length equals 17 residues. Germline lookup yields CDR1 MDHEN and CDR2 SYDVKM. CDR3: CASSWGQGSISGQPQHF. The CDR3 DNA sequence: TGTGCCAGCAGTTGGGGACAGGGCAGTATTTCGGGTCAGCCCCAGCATTTT.

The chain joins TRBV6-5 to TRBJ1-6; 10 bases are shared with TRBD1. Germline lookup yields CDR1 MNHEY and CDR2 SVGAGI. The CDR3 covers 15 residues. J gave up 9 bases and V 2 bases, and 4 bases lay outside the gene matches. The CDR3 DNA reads TGTGCCAGCAGTTACGGGGGACAGGGGACTTCACCCCTCCACTTT. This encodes CASSYGGQGTSPLHF.

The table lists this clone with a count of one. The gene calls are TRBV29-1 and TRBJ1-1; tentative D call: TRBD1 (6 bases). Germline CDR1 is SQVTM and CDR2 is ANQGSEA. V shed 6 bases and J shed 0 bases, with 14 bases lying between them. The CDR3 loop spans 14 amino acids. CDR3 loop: CSVRLGQLNTEAFF. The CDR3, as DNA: TGCAGCGTCCGACTCGGACAGTTGAACACTGAAGCTTTCTTT.

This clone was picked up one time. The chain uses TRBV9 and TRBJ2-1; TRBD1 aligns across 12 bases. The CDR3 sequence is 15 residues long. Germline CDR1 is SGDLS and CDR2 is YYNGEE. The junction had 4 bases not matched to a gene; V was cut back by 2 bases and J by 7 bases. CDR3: CASSVWGQGANEQFF. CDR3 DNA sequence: TGTGCCAGCAGCGTGTGGGGACAGGGGGCTAATGAGCAGTTCTTC.

CDR3 loop: CATSDFGLAGNNEQFF. CDR3 nucleotides: TGTGCCACCAGTGATTTTGGGCTAGCGGGAAACAATGAGCAGTTCTTC. The V call is TRBV24-1, the J call TRBJ2-1, with 9 bases matching TRBD2. The V gene's germline CDR1 is KGHDR and CDR2 SFDVKD. V was clipped by 1 base and J by 5 bases; unmatched bases: 5. The CDR3 runs to 16 residues.

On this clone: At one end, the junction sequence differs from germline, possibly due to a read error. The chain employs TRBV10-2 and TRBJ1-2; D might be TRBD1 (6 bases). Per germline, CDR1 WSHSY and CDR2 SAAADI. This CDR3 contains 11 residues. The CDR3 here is CASTEGGGYTF. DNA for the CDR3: TGCGCCAGCACTGAGGGGGGCGGCTACACCTTC.

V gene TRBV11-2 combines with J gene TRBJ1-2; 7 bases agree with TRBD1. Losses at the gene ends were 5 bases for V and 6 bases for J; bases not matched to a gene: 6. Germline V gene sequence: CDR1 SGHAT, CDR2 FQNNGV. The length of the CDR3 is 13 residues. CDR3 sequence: CASSRGQVNGYTF. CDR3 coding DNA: TGTGCCAGCAGCCGTGGACAGGTTAATGGCTACACCTTC.

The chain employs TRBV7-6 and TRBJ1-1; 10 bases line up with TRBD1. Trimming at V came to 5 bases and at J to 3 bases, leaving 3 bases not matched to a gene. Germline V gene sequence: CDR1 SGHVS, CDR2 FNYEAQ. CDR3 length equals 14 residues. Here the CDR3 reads CASSLGQGHTEAFF. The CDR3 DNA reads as TGTGCCAGCAGCCTGGGACAGGGGCACACTGAAGCTTTCTTT.

DNA for the CDR3: TGTGCCAGCGGACAGCCGAACACTGAAGCTTTCTTT. Its translation is CASGQPNTEAFF. V and J are TRBV7-8 and TRBJ1-1, with D possibly being TRBD1 (6 bases). With 8 bases removed from V and 1 base from J, the gap between germline ends came to 8 bases. Germline V gene data show CDR1 as SGHVS and CDR2 as FQNEAQ. CDR3 length: 12 amino acids.

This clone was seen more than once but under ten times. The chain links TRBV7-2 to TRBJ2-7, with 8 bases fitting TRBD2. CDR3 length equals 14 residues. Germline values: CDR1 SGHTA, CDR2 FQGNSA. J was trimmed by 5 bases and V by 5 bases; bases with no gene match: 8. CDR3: CASSTSGSTHEQYF. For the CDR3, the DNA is TGTGCCAGCAGCACTAGCGGAAGCACCCACGAGCAGTACTTC.

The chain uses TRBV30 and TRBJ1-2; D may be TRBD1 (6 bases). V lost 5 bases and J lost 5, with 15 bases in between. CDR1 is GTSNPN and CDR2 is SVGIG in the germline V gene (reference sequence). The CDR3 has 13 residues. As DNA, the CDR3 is TGTGCCTGGGCCCCCGGGACACCTTATGGCTACACCTTC. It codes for CAWAPGTPYGYTF.

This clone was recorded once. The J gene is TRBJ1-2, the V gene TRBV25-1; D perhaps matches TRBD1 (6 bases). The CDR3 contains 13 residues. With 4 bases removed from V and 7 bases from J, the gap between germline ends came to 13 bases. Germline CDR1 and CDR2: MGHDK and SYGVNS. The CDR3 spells CASSANRAAGYTF. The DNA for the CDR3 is TGTGCCAGCAGTGCGAACAGGGCAGCTGGCTACACCTTC.

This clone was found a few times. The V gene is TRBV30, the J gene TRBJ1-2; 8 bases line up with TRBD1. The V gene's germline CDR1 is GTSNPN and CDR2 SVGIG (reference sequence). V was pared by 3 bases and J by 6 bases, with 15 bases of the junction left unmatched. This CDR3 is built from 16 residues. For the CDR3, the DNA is TGTGCCTGGAGCCCTCAACGAGGCAGGGGGCTTGATGGCTACACCTTC. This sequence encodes CAWSPQRGRGLDGYTF.

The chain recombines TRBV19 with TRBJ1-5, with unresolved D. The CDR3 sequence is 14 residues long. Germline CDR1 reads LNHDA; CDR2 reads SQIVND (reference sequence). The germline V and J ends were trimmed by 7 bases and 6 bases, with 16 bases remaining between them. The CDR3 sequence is CASTMVGSGQPQHF. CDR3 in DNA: TGTGCCAGTACCATGGTCGGGTCGGGTCAGCCCCAGCATTTT.

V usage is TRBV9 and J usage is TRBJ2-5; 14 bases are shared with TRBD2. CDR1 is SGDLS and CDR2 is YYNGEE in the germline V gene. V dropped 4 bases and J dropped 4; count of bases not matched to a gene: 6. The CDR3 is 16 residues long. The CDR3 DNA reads TGTGCCAGCAGCCCACGACTAGCGGGGGGGGGAGAGACCCAGTACTTC. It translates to CASSPRLAGGGETQYF.

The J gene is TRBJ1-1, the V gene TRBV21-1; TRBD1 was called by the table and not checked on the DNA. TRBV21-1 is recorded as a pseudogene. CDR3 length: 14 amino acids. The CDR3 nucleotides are TGTGCCAGCACCACGACAGGGATGAACACTGAAGCTTTCTTT. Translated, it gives CASTTTGMNTEAFF.

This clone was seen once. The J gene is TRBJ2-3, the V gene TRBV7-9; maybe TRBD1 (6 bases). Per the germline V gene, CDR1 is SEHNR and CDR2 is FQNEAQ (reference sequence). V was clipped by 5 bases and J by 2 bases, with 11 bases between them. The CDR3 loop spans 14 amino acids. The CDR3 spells CASSPGTFTDTQYF. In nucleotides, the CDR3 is TGTGCCAGCAGCCCTGGGACATTCACAGATACGCAGTATTTT.

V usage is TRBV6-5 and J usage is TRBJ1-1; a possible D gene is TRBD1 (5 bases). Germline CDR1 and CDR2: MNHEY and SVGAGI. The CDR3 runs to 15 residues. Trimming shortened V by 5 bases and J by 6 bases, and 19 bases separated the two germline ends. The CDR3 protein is CASSTARRLGAEAFF. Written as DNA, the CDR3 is TGTGCCAGCAGTACTGCCAGGAGACTAGGGGCTGAAGCTTTCTTT.

CDR3 coding DNA: TGTGCCAGCAGTTCCCGTCCAGTGTCATCCTACGAGCAGTACTTC. The encoded protein is CASSSRPVSSYEQYF. The chain couples TRBV27 to TRBJ2-7; D not resolved. Germline CDR1 MNHEY, CDR2 SMNVEV (reference sequence). CDR3 size: 15 residues. Trimming pared 4 bases from V and 1 base from J, leaving 14 bases between.

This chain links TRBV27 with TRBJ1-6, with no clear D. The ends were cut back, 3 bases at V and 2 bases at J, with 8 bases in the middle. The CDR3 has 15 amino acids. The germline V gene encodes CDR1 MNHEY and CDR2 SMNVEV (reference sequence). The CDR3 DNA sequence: TGTGCCAGCAGTTTGGCAGTCACCTATAATTCACCCCTCCACTTT. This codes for CASSLAVTYNSPLHF.